This record concerns one T cell receptor beta chain sequence. This clone was counted a single time. Its recognized antigen is unknown. Base qualities are not provided; no much larger clone lies one nucleotide away. This record comes from a study of OX40 agonist ivuxolimab in advanced cancers. About the study as a whole: Ivuxolimab, which targeted the costimulatory receptor OX40 (CD134), was an agonistic, fully human IgG2 monoclonal antibody. The monotherapy dose-escalation portion (N of about 57 patients) of the phase I ivuxolimab trial is reported in the paper. Peripheral TCRbeta sequencing aimed to test whether ivuxolimab altered TCR sequence diversity and caused clonal T-cell expansion. Among the approximately 54 dose-escalation patients, 19 had hepatocellular carcinoma, roughly 15 melanoma, 9 renal cell carcinoma and 9 head and neck cancer. Intravenous ivuxolimab was administered to patients every 2 weeks at six dose levels: 0.01, 0.1, 0.3, 1.5, 3 and 10 mg/kg. Patients were allowed to have had prior anti-PD-1, anti-PD-L1 or anti-CTLA-4 therapy, and around 37% of the dose-escalation patients had previously received checkpoint inhibitors. Three dose-escalation patients achieved partial responses, one with hepatocellular carcinoma and two with cutaneous melanoma. In the dose-escalation cohort, about four fifths of patients were male, and the mean age was roughly 56 years with a range of about 20 to 80.

The germline V gene sets CDR1 to SGHTA and CDR2 to FQGNSA. Counted from cysteine to phenylalanine, this CDR3 has 17 amino acids. The only DNA kept is the CDR3, 51 bases in frame from the first base. Trimming accounts for 1 base at V and 3 bases at J, while the number of junction bases matched to no gene is 8. The trial excluded patients who had a history of autoimmune disease or who were on systemic immunosuppression. Peripheral blood for TCR sequencing was collected from all dose cohorts at baseline, on cycle 4 day 1, and on cycle 7 day 1. The samples were drawn from a first-in-human, open-label, multicenter phase I dose-escalation trial of ivuxolimab. Adults with locally advanced or metastatic melanoma, renal cell, hepatocellular, or head and neck squamous cell carcinoma were enrolled in the trial. CD4+ and CD8+ T cells were sorted separately from peripheral blood before TCR sequencing. The study at large found these results: Low levels of normalized T-cell clonal expansion were also seen in some patients who did not respond. At doses from 0.1 to 3.0 mg/kg, clonal expansion was seen in both CD4+ and CD8+ blood T cells between baseline and week 6. Antigen specificity was not determined for the clonally expanded peripheral T cells. After ivuxolimab, CD8+ T cells had more expanded clones than CD4+ T cells on average. In partial responders in the 0.1-3.0 mg/kg groups, normalized peripheral clonal expansion was found to be among the lowest, especially among CD8+ T cells.

Genomic DNA was isolated from the sorted cells so that the TCRbeta CDR3 region could be sequenced. The immunoSEQ Assay was used to sequence the TCRbeta CDR3 regions. TCRdb carries this immuneACCESS record with in-frame sequences only. Its versions omit some clonotypes, under half of them owing to an unresolved V gene in the studies checked, with the rest unexplained. In this sample the table shows 65,000 to 85,000 clones, 85% to 95% of which occur a single time. Roughly an eighth of the sample is taken by the ten largest. The chain links TRBV7-2 with TRBJ2-2; the junction holds 7 bases that match TRBD2. The receptor comes from an adult with an advanced solid tumor such as melanoma, head and neck, liver or kidney cancer. Sequencing used CD4+ or CD8+ T cells sorted from blood, obtained in a trial of the OX40 agonist ivuxolimab. The CDR3 amino acid sequence is: CASSLVVGGADTGELFF. The DNA sequence is given as TGTGCCAGCAGCTTAGTGGTGGGAGGGGCTGACACCGGGGAGCTGTTTTTT.